This T cell receptor beta chain came from a study of OX40 agonist ivuxolimab in advanced cancers. Turning to the study itself: The dose-escalation cohort was approximately 85% male, with a mean age of around 60 years, ranging about 23 to 79.

The method was immunoSEQ multiplex PCR; TCRdb's version includes in-frame clones alone and lacks a portion of them. This table has about 84,000 clones, around four fifths appearing once. Germline V gives CDR1 MDHEN, CDR2 SYDVKM. CDR3 length: 13 amino acids. With V trimmed by 5 bases and J by 7 bases, 5 bases remained unmatched. Sample: CD4+ or CD8+ T cells sorted from blood, taken in a trial of the OX40 agonist ivuxolimab. This chain joins TRBV28 and TRBJ2-5; TRBD1 agrees at 9 bases. This clonotype was obtained from an adult with an advanced solid tumor such as melanoma, head and neck, liver or kidney cancer. This CDR3 reads CASSGPGQGTQYF. Written as DNA, the CDR3 is TGTGCCAGCAGTGGACCGGGACAGGGGACCCAGTACTTC.